This TCR beta chain stems from a study of blood T cell repertoires in COVID-19. CDR3 length: 12 amino acids. V lost 6 bases to trimming and J lost 8 bases, with 13 bases between them. Germline CDR1 is SNHLY and CDR2 is FYNNEI. Only in-frame clones appear in the TCRdb table, and some are missing; sequencing was by immunoSEQ multiplex PCR. Among 300,000 to 450,000 clones listed, approximately 88% were seen once. This chain uses TRBV2 with TRBJ1-1; no definite D call. The sample comprised peripheral blood. The source of this sequence is a woman in her twenties or thirties with COVID-19, enrolled during active disease. This chain's CDR3 is CASSPGGPEAFF. The CDR3 DNA reads TGTGCCAGCAGCCCCGGCGGGCCGGAAGCTTTCTTT.